The 30 T cell receptor beta chains below all came from one sample that was sequenced in a study of T cells in Graves' hyperthyroidism and ophthalmopathy. Using RNA transcripts as the source, TCR beta CDR3 regions were amplified. HTBI primers were the set used in a first-round RT-PCR of the TCR CDR3. TCRdb re-called the multiplex PCR reads with MiXCR, one entry per CDR3 protein. The data show about 420,000 distinct CDR3 sequences, around 14% seen once. The sample consisted of blood. Receptors originate from a woman between 18 and 29 years old with Graves' hyperthyroidism.

V gene TRBV20-1 combines with J gene TRBJ2-7, with D maybe TRBD2 (6 bases). V lost 8 bases, J lost 5 bases, and 19 bases lay in between. From germline, CDR1 is DFQATT and CDR2 SNEGSKA (reference sequence). The CDR3 length is 13 residues. The CDR3: CSQPGPRGDEQYF. The CDR3 nucleotides are TGCAGTCAGCCGGGACCGCGGGGCGACGAGCAGTACTTC.

This clonotype has a handful of counts. The chain uses TRBV2 and TRBJ1-4; D is possibly TRBD1 (6 bases). Germline loops: CDR1 SNHLY, CDR2 FYNNEI. The CDR3 contains 15 residues. V was shortened by 7 bases and J by 3 bases, with 15 bases between the two germline ends. CDR3 amino acids: CASNDPGAPNEKLFF. CDR3 DNA sequence: TGTGCCAGCAACGACCCGGGGGCTCCTAATGAAAAACTGTTTTTT. The variable domain in full, with the rest retrieved from reference TRBV2 and TRBJ1-4, is EPEVTQTPSHQVTQMGQEVILRCVPISNHLYFYWYRQILGQKVEFLVSFYNNEISEKSEIFDDQFSVERPDGSNFTLKIRSTKLEDSAMYFCASNDPGAPNEKLFFGSGTQLSVL.

This clonotype was detected ten times or more. The V call is TRBV11-1, the J call TRBJ2-7, with TRBD1 as a possible D gene (5 bases). This CDR3 region has 15 residues. V was shortened by 1 base and J by 3 bases, with 13 bases between the two germline ends. Germline V gives CDR1 SGHAT, CDR2 FQDESV (reference sequence). The CDR3 region has the DNA TGTGCCAGCAGCTTAGGGACGGCAGGGCTCTACGAGCAGTACTTC. Residues: CASSLGTAGLYEQYF. Full variable domain (missing parts from reference TRBV11-1 and TRBJ2-7): EAEVAQSPRYKITEKSQAVAFWCDPISGHATLYWYRQILGQGPELLVQFQDESVVDDSQLPKDRFSAERLKGVDSTLKIQPAELGDSAMYLCASSLGTAGLYEQYFGPGTRLTVT.

Ten or more counts support this clonotype. DNA of the CDR3: TGTGCCAGCAGTTACGGAGGACAGCCGAGCACAGATACGCAGTATTTT. It is translated as CASSYGGQPSTDTQYF. The chain employs TRBV6-2 or TRBV6-3 and TRBJ2-3; maybe TRBD1 (6 bases). V shed 2 bases and J shed 0 bases, with 12 bases lying between them. The CDR3 contains 16 residues. Germline CDR1 reads MNHEY; CDR2 reads SVGEGT.

This clonotype was found a few times. V is TRBV9 and J is TRBJ2-4, with TRBD2 matching 7 bases. Germline trimming cut 2 bases from V and 8 bases from J; bases unmatched to any gene: 1. The CDR3 length is 12 residues. Germline V gene data show CDR1 as SGDLS and CDR2 as YYNGEE. This CDR3 is CASSVGGDIQYF. The CDR3, as DNA: TGTGCCAGCAGCGTGGGGGGGGACATTCAGTACTTC.

This clonotype was observed many times. This rearrangement joins TRBV20-1 to TRBJ2-7; D is possibly TRBD1 (5 bases). Germline V gene lookup returns CDR1 DFQATT and CDR2 SNEGSKA (reference sequence). The ends were cut back, 3 bases at V and 2 bases at J, with 8 bases in the middle. There are 12 residues in the CDR3. CDR3 DNA: TGCAGTGCTAGTGACAGTCCCTACGAGCAGTACTTC. Its translation: CSASDSPYEQYF.

This clonotype was seen repeatedly, ten times or more. This rearrangement joins TRBV30 to TRBJ1-1; D perhaps matches TRBD1 (6 bases). CDR3 length: 12 residues. Per germline, CDR1 GTSNPN and CDR2 SVGIG (reference sequence). The V end was cut by 5 bases, the J end by 1 base, with 8 bases between. Here the CDR3 reads CAWDRQNTEAFF. Written as DNA, the CDR3 is TGTGCCTGGGACAGGCAGAACACTGAAGCTTTCTTT.

There are many counts of this clonotype. The chain has TRBV19 and TRBJ2-1; weak D call: TRBD2 (7 bases). The germline V gene encodes CDR1 LNHDA and CDR2 SQIVND (reference sequence). This CDR3 has 15 amino acids. V was clipped by 9 bases and J by 0 bases, with 15 bases between them. The CDR3 region has the DNA TGTGCCAGCAGAAAGGGGGGGAGCTCCTACAATGAGCAGTTCTTC. It codes for CASRKGGSSYNEQFF.

The chain combines TRBV5-4 with TRBJ2-2; TRBD2 matches at 9 bases. This CDR3 contains 17 residues. Germline V gene sequence: CDR1 SGHNT, CDR2 YYREEE (reference sequence). J was trimmed by 2 bases and V by 4 bases; bases with no gene match: 9. CDR3 amino acids: CASSENLAGQNTGELFF. DNA for the CDR3: TGTGCCAGCAGCGAAAACCTAGCGGGACAAAACACCGGGGAGCTGTTTTTT.

V is TRBV29-1 and J is TRBJ1-5; D is ambiguous. Germline V gives CDR1 SQVTM, CDR2 ANQGSEA. This CDR3 spans 15 amino acids. Deletions cut 3 bases from V and 0 bases from J, with 12 bases between. CDR3 sequence reads: CSVDRRGYSNQPQHF. The CDR3, as DNA: TGCAGCGTTGATCGGAGAGGCTATAGCAATCAGCCCCAGCATTTT.

This clonotype was seen many times. The genes are TRBV29-1 and TRBJ2-1, with 11 bases matching TRBD2. After removal of 4 bases from V and 3 bases from J, the junction contained 5 bases not matched to a gene. CDR3 length equals 15 residues. Germline lookup yields CDR1 SQVTM and CDR2 ANQGSEA. The CDR3 loop is CSVVAGGPDYNEQFF. CDR3 nucleotides: TGCAGCGTTGTAGCGGGAGGGCCAGACTACAATGAGCAGTTCTTC.

The count of this clonotype is one. The chain uses TRBV30 and TRBJ1-4; D is perhaps TRBD1 (5 bases). Trimming shortened V by 2 bases and J by 5 bases, and 6 bases separated the two germline ends. This CDR3 is built from 12 residues. Per germline, CDR1 GTSNPN and CDR2 SVGIG (reference sequence). The CDR3 nucleotides read TGTGCCTGGAGTTGGGGGAATGAAAAACTGTTTTTT. It codes for CAWSWGNEKLFF.

V and J are TRBV7-2 and TRBJ2-7; D is perhaps TRBD1 or TRBD2 (6 bases each). There are 15 residues in the CDR3. CDR1 and CDR2 (germline): SGHTA, FQGNSA. Trimming left V 5 bases short and J 2 bases short, with 16 bases between. The CDR3 DNA reads as TGTGCCAGCAGCAAAGGGGATGGGGGGCCCTACGAGCAGTACTTC. This sequence encodes CASSKGDGGPYEQYF.

Many counts were recorded for this clonotype. One junction end disagrees with the germline gene, perhaps due to a read error. This chain links TRBV18 with TRBJ2-7; D remains unclear. Germline CDR1 and CDR2: KGHSH and LQKENI. This CDR3 is 11 amino acids long. The CDR3 is CASTPSYEQYF. The CDR3 nucleotides read TGTGCCAGCACACCAAGCTACGAGCAGTACTTC.

The CDR3, as DNA: TGTGCCATCAGTGAGTCGAGAAGCCTCGGGGAAAAACTGTTTTTT. This gives the protein CAISESRSLGEKLFF. The chain uses TRBV10-3 and TRBJ1-4; D is unclear. Trimming took off 0 bases at V and 8 bases at J, with 13 bases between the two ends. Germline loops: CDR1 ENHRY, CDR2 SYGVKD. The CDR3 spans 15 residues.

V is TRBV5-1 and J is TRBJ2-1; D remains ambiguous. V was pared by 4 bases and J by 2 bases, with 13 bases between. Germline V lookup: CDR1 SGHRS, CDR2 YFSETQ. The CDR3 length is 15 residues. The CDR3 loop reads CASSEYSLPYNEQFF. The CDR3 DNA reads as TGCGCCAGCAGCGAGTACAGCCTACCCTACAATGAGCAGTTCTTC. The variable domain in full, completed from reference TRBV5-1 and TRBJ2-1, reads KAGVTQTPRYLIKTRGQQVTLSCSPISGHRSVSWYQQTPGQGLQFLFEYFSETQRNKGNFPGRFSGRQFSNSRSEMNVSTLELGDSALYLCASSEYSLPYNEQFFGPGTRLTVL.

This clonotype was seen a handful of times. The V call is TRBV20-1, the J call TRBJ2-1, with TRBD2 matching over 10 bases. The closer fit of TRBJ2-7 to the DNA end suggests the J call may be wrong. CDR1 is DFQATT and CDR2 is SNEGSKA in the germline V gene (reference sequence). The CDR3 runs to 18 residues. The CDR3: CSAAGLLAGAKHYNEQYF. The CDR3 DNA sequence: TGCAGTGCTGCAGGGTTGCTAGCGGGGGCCAAACATTACAATGAGCAGTACTTC.

Only a few counts were recorded for this clonotype. The rearrangement joins TRBV5-8 to TRBJ1-6; D is possibly TRBD1 (6 bases). This CDR3 is 16 amino acids long. The V and J ends lost 4 bases and 6 bases respectively, with 17 bases between them. Germline CDR1 SGHTS, CDR2 YDEGEE. The CDR3 sequence is CASSARGAIGNSPLHF. The CDR3 DNA reads as TGTGCCAGCAGCGCGAGGGGGGCAATTGGTAATTCACCCCTCCACTTT. The whole variable domain, filled in from reference TRBV5-8 and TRBJ1-6, reads EAGVTQSPTHLIKTRGQQATLRCSPISGHTSVYWYQQALGLGLQFLLWYDEGEERNRGNFPPRFSGRQFPNYSSELNVNALELEDSALYLCASSARGAIGNSPLHFGNGTRLTVT.

The CDR3, as DNA: TGCGCCAGCAGTGAACACTCCAGAGCGGAGGGGCCCACAGATACGCAGTATTTT. This translates into CASSEHSRAEGPTDTQYF. This chain links TRBV10-1 with TRBJ2-3; weak D call: TRBD2 (6 bases). The CDR3 contains 18 residues. Germline V gene data show CDR1 as WNHNN and CDR2 as SYGVQD (reference sequence). Trimming took off 3 bases at V and 2 bases at J, with 21 bases between the two ends.

This clonotype was observed at least ten times. CDR3 nucleotide sequence: TGTGCCAGCTCACCACCGGGGTCTGAAAAACTGTTTTTT. Translating it yields CASSPPGSEKLFF. The chain uses TRBV18 and TRBJ1-4; D remains ambiguous. Trimming took 0 bases from V and 7 from J, leaving 6 bases between them. The CDR3 spans 13 residues. CDR1 and CDR2 (germline): KGHSH, LQKENI.

This clonotype was seen at least ten times. This rearrangement joins TRBV18 to TRBJ1-6, with D hard to call. CDR1 is KGHSH and CDR2 is LQKENI in the germline V gene. Trimming removed 3 bases at V and 9 bases at J, with 9 bases between. The CDR3 spans 13 residues. CDR3 protein: CASSPSESSPLHF. In DNA, the CDR3 is TGTGCCAGCTCACCGTCGGAATCTTCACCCCTCCACTTT.

This clonotype has a handful of counts. CDR3 coding DNA: TGTGCCACCAGCAGAGATGGGGGCGGGAGCGGGGAGCTGTTTTTT. Protein product: CATSRDGGGSGELFF. V gene TRBV15 combines with J gene TRBJ2-2, with D tentatively TRBD2 (7 bases). CDR1 is LNHNV, CDR2 YYDKDF, per germline (reference sequence). V lost 0 bases and J 7 bases, leaving 12 bases between the germline ends. The CDR3 is 15 residues long.

Many counts were recorded for this clonotype. V gene TRBV11-3 combines with J gene TRBJ1-4, with D uncertain. The CDR3 has 13 amino acids. In germline, CDR1 is SGHNT, CDR2 YENEEA. V lost 4 bases and J 9 bases, leaving 12 bases between the germline ends. The CDR3 DNA follows: TGTGCCAGCAGCTCCCAGGTGGAAAAAAAACTGTTTTTT. Its protein product is CASSSQVEKKLFF. Combining the CDR3 with reference TRBV11-3 and TRBJ1-4 gives the whole variable domain EAGVVQSPRYKIIEKKQPVAFWCNPISGHNTLYWYLQNLGQGPELLIRYENEEAVDDSQLPKDRFSAERLKGVDSTLKIQPAELGDSAVYLCASSSQVEKKLFFGSGTQLSVL.

In this sample, this clonotype turned up many times. The genes are TRBV7-9 and TRBJ2-5, with D possibly matching TRBD1 (6 bases). The germline V and J ends were trimmed by 5 bases and 1 base, with 11 bases remaining between them. The germline V gene encodes CDR1 SEHNR and CDR2 FQNEAQ (reference sequence). The CDR3 is 14 amino acids. The CDR3 DNA follows: TGTGCCAGCAGCCGGGGACAACCCCAAGAGACCCAGTACTTC. Translation gives CASSRGQPQETQYF.

This clonotype appeared many times. The chain couples TRBV11-2 to TRBJ2-1; TRBD1 matches 11 bases. V dropped 5 bases and J dropped 7; count of bases not matched to a gene: 13. This CDR3 contains 17 residues. In germline, CDR1 is SGHAT, CDR2 FQNNGV. CDR3 sequence reads: CASSLTTGTGGRNEQFF. CDR3 DNA: TGTGCCAGCAGCCTCACTACCGGGACAGGGGGTAGGAATGAGCAGTTCTTC. Drawing the rest from reference TRBV11-2 and TRBJ2-1, the complete variable domain is EAGVAQSPRYKIIEKRQSVAFWCNPISGHATLYWYQQILGQGPKLLIQFQNNGVVDDSQLPKDRFSAERLKGVDSTLKIQPAKLEDSAVYLCASSLTTGTGGRNEQFFGPGTRLTVL.

The table lists this clonotype with many counts. J is TRBJ2-1 and V is TRBV30, with D tentatively TRBD1 (6 bases). CDR1 and CDR2 (germline): GTSNPN, SVGIG (reference sequence). The CDR3 sequence is 14 residues long. Trimming removed 2 bases at V and 5 bases at J, with 13 bases between. The CDR3 here is CAWSPGAADNEQFF. DNA for the CDR3: TGTGCCTGGAGTCCAGGGGCGGCTGACAATGAGCAGTTCTTC.

The V and J genes are TRBV7-9 and TRBJ2-1; D call uncertain. V was cut by 7 bases and J by 7 bases, with 11 bases left in between. CDR3 length: 12 residues. CDR1 and CDR2 from the germline V gene are SEHNR and FQNEAQ (reference sequence). CDR3 coding DNA: TGTGCCAGCATCCTCCTGGGGAATGAGCAGTTCTTC. This translates into CASILLGNEQFF.

The chain combines TRBV19 with TRBJ2-1, with TRBD2 as a possible D gene (5 bases). The CDR3 has 16 residues. Trimming shortened V by 5 bases and J by 4 bases, and 18 bases separated the two germline ends. Per germline, CDR1 LNHDA and CDR2 SQIVND (reference sequence). This CDR3 reads CASSPVRTRGYNEQFF. The CDR3 region has the DNA TGTGCCAGTAGTCCCGTCCGGACCCGGGGATACAATGAGCAGTTCTTC.

The sample holds many counts of this clonotype. The CDR3, as DNA: TGTGCCAGCAGCTCCGACAGGGGGCACTCTACCGAGCAGTACTTC. Protein: CASSSDRGHSTEQYF. V gene TRBV11-1 combines with J gene TRBJ2-7; 10 bases line up with TRBD1. This CDR3 is 15 amino acids long. Germline V CDR1 and CDR2: SGHAT, FQDESV (reference sequence). Unmatched junction bases numbered 9, after V lost 4 bases and J lost 6 bases. The full variable domain, in which reference TRBV11-1 and TRBJ2-7 provide the parts outside the CDR3, is EAEVAQSPRYKITEKSQAVAFWCDPISGHATLYWYRQILGQGPELLVQFQDESVVDDSQLPKDRFSAERLKGVDSTLKIQPAELGDSAMYLCASSSDRGHSTEQYFGPGTRLTVT.

The CDR3 loop is CSVEREGSSTDTQYF. CDR3 nucleotide sequence: TGCAGCGTTGAGAGGGAGGGATCTAGCACAGATACGCAGTATTTT. The chain is built from TRBV29-1 and TRBJ2-3; 7 bases match TRBD2. Germline-derived CDR1 and CDR2 are SQVTM and ANQGSEA. Losses at the gene ends were 3 bases for V and 0 bases for J; bases not matched to a gene: 6. The CDR3 spans 15 residues.